Listed here are 18 T cell receptor beta chains from one sample, sequenced in a study of cytomegalovirus exposure and HLA in healthy donors. PCR primers comprised 60 Vbeta and 13 Jbeta primers. The table came from immunoSEQ multiplex PCR; TCRdb's copy has only in-frame clones and leaves some out. The sample lists 170,000 or so clones; roughly 77% were seen once. Sequencing was performed on PBMCs. Every receptor here comes from a woman aged 50 to 60 in good health and CMV-seropositive.

The genes are TRBV5-4 and TRBJ2-2; 8 bases match TRBD2. CDR3 length: 16 amino acids. J gave up 1 base and V 4 bases, and 6 bases lay outside the gene matches. Looked up from germline, CDR1 is SGHNT and CDR2 is YYREEE (reference sequence). The CDR3 protein is CASSIGLAVNTGELFF. CDR3 in DNA: TGTGCCAGCAGCATTGGACTAGCAGTGAACACCGGGGAGCTGTTTTTT.

The genes are TRBV27 and TRBJ2-5; D is undetermined. Germline CDR1 and CDR2: MNHEY and SMNVEV (reference sequence). V was cut by 3 bases and J by 7 bases, with 15 bases left in between. CDR3 length equals 14 residues. CDR3 loop: CASSFIYRSGTQYF. The CDR3 DNA is TGTGCCAGCAGTTTCATTTACCGGTCTGGGACCCAGTACTTC.

The V and J genes are TRBV30 and TRBJ1-2; D is unresolved. CDR1 and CDR2 from the germline V gene are GTSNPN and SVGIG (reference sequence). This CDR3 is built from 13 residues. Trimming removed 0 bases from V and 7 bases from J, with 12 bases in between. The CDR3 DNA reads TGTGCCTGGAGTGTACGGTATGCTTTTGGCTACACCTTC. This codes for CAWSVRYAFGYTF.

The J gene is TRBJ2-7, the V gene TRBV28; a possible D gene is TRBD2 (6 bases). The CDR3 has 15 amino acids. Trimming took off 6 bases at V and 0 bases at J, with 15 bases between the two ends. Germline-derived CDR1 and CDR2 are MDHEN and SYDVKM. CDR3 region: CASSLPNSGSYEQYF. The CDR3 region has the DNA TGTGCCAGCAGCCTACCTAATAGCGGCTCCTACGAGCAGTACTTC.

This clone was seen only once. This sequence joins TRBV28 and TRBJ2-7; D uncertain. Per the germline V gene, CDR1 is MDHEN and CDR2 is SYDVKM. Trimming took 5 bases from V and 2 from J, leaving 10 bases between them. This CDR3 has 13 amino acids. CDR3 protein: CASSAGSPYEQYF. The CDR3 nucleotides read TGTGCCAGCAGTGCCGGGTCCCCCTACGAGCAGTACTTC. The whole variable domain, remainder taken from reference TRBV28 and TRBJ2-7, is DVKVTQSSRYLVKRTGEKVFLECVQDMDHENMFWYRQDPGLGLRLIYFSYDVKMKEKGDIPEGYSVSREKKERFSLILESASTNQTSMYLCASSAGSPYEQYFGPGTRLTVT.

The chain links TRBV6-5 to TRBJ1-2; D is unclear. Trimming shortened V by 5 bases and J by 7 bases, and 20 bases separated the two germline ends. The germline gives CDR1 MNHEY, CDR2 SVGAGI. The CDR3 consists of 15 residues. The DNA for the CDR3 is TGTGCCAGCAGTCTCGACTCCGCGGGTTTTAGTGGCTACACCTTC. It encodes CASSLDSAGFSGYTF.

This sequence joins TRBV7-8 and TRBJ2-7, with 8 bases identical to TRBD1. CDR1 SGHVS and CDR2 FQNEAQ come from the germline V gene. The CDR3 has 16 residues. V lost 4 bases, J lost 5 bases, and 13 bases stayed unmatched. In DNA form, the CDR3 reads TGTGCCAGCAGCTCCGGCAGGGGGCAGGGAAAAGACGAGCAGTACTTC. The encoded protein is CASSSGRGQGKDEQYF.

The chain couples TRBV9 to TRBJ1-2; D is unresolved. The V gene lost 4 bases and the J gene lost 4 bases, with 8 bases spanning the gap. CDR3 length: 12 amino acids. CDR1 and CDR2 (germline): SGDLS, YYNGEE. The CDR3 DNA sequence: TGTGCCAGCAGCTTATACAGCTATGGCTACACCTTC. This gives the protein CASSLYSYGYTF.

The chain carries TRBV5-8 and TRBJ2-7, with 9 bases that match TRBD1. J lost 2 bases, V lost 4 bases, and 10 bases had no gene match. Germline-derived CDR1 and CDR2 are SGHTS and YDEGEE. There are 16 residues in the CDR3. The CDR3 sequence: CASSPGPGQGTYEQYF. CDR3 DNA: TGTGCCAGCAGCCCGGGACCGGGACAGGGAACCTACGAGCAGTACTTC.

This clone was picked up a small number of times. V and J are TRBV18 and TRBJ1-5, with a weak D call TRBD1 (5 bases). CDR1 is KGHSH, CDR2 LQKENI, per germline. Trimming left V 3 bases short and J 6 bases short, with 12 bases between. There are 14 residues in the CDR3. CDR3 region: CASSPQGNGQPQHF. Written as DNA, the CDR3 is TGTGCCAGCTCACCTCAGGGAAACGGTCAGCCCCAGCATTTT.

Only one count was recorded for this clone. This sequence joins TRBV7-2 and TRBJ1-2; TRBD1 might be the D (5 bases). The germline gives CDR1 SGHTA, CDR2 FQGNSA. The CDR3 is 15 amino acids. Deletions cut 5 bases from V and 0 bases from J, with 13 bases between. The CDR3 region has the DNA TGTGCCAGCAGCGGGCCGGCAGGGACTAACTATGGCTACACCTTC. Protein sequence: CASSGPAGTNYGYTF. Complete variable domain (other parts from reference TRBV7-2 and TRBJ1-2): GAGVSQSPSNKVTEKGKDVELRCDPISGHTALYWYRQSLGQGLEFLIYFQGNSAPDKSGLPSDRFSAERTGGSVSTLTIQRTQQEDSAVYLCASSGPAGTNYGYTFGSGTRLTVV.

The chain carries TRBV29-1 and TRBJ1-1, with D tentatively TRBD1 (6 bases). CDR1 is SQVTM, CDR2 ANQGSEA, per germline. The CDR3 has 13 residues. Trimming took 1 base from V and 1 from J, leaving 7 bases between them. The CDR3 loop is CSVEGGQNTEAFF. CDR3 coding DNA: TGCAGCGTTGAAGGGGGACAGAACACTGAAGCTTTCTTT.

J is TRBJ2-6 and V is TRBV5-4, with TRBD2 matching over 10 bases. The V segment lost 1 base and the J segment 0 bases; nucleotides outside the gene matches: 4. CDR3 length equals 18 residues. CDR1 and CDR2 from the germline V gene are SGHNT and YYREEE (reference sequence). In DNA form, the CDR3 reads TGTGCCAGCAGCTTGATGGTAGCGGGGGGCTCTGGGGCCAACGTCCTGACTTTC. It yields the protein CASSLMVAGGSGANVLTF.

The gene calls are TRBV11-3 and TRBJ2-1, with 9 positions matching TRBD2. The CDR3 spans 16 residues. Unmatched junction bases numbered 5, after V lost 3 bases and J lost 2 bases. The germline CDR1 and CDR2 sequences are SGHNT and YENEEA. The CDR3 DNA follows: TGTGCCAGCAGCTTTGGCCTAGCGGGAACCTACAATGAGCAGTTCTTC. Translating it yields CASSFGLAGTYNEQFF.

CDR3 sequence: CASNRQGRNGYTF. CDR3 bases: TGTGCCAGCAACCGACAGGGGAGGAATGGCTACACCTTC. V gene TRBV2 combines with J gene TRBJ1-2, with 8 nucleotides matching TRBD1. The CDR3 consists of 13 residues. Germline V lookup: CDR1 SNHLY, CDR2 FYNNEI. J was trimmed by 6 bases and V by 7 bases; bases with no gene match: 7. Full variable domain (outside the CDR3, taken from reference TRBV2 and TRBJ1-2): EPEVTQTPSHQVTQMGQEVILRCVPISNHLYFYWYRQILGQKVEFLVSFYNNEISEKSEIFDDQFSVERPDGSNFTLKIRSTKLEDSAMYFCASNRQGRNGYTFGSGTRLTVV.

V is TRBV9 and J is TRBJ1-1, with 12 bases identical to TRBD1. CDR3 size: 18 residues. Germline V CDR1 and CDR2: SGDLS, YYNGEE. J was trimmed by 3 bases and V by 6 bases; bases with no gene match: 15. DNA for the CDR3: TGTGCCAGCATATGGGACCCCCGGGACAGGGGGCTCGACACTGAAGCTTTCTTT. Translating it yields CASIWDPRDRGLDTEAFF.

This sequence joins TRBV4-2 and TRBJ1-1, with unresolved D. CDR1 and CDR2 from the germline V gene are LGHNA and YNFKEQ. The V end was cut by 4 bases, the J end by 4 bases, with 16 bases between. CDR3 length equals 15 residues. This CDR3 is CASSLPVGLVTEAFF. The CDR3 coding sequence is TGTGCCAGCAGCCTCCCCGTCGGGTTGGTCACTGAAGCTTTCTTT.

This chain links TRBV7-2 with TRBJ1-4; D uncertain. In germline, CDR1 is SGHTA, CDR2 FQGNSA. The length of the CDR3 is 13 residues. V lost 2 bases to trimming and J lost 12 bases, with 13 bases between them. In DNA, the CDR3 is TGTGCCAGCAGCTTATTCTCTCGGAGGGAACTGTTTTTT. Protein: CASSLFSRRELFF.